What follows describes a single TCR beta chain. Its antigen remains unidentified. The DNA input per sorted-subset replicate PCR was around 200 ng, corresponding to 30,000 or so T cell genomes. Here immunoSEQ multiplex PCR was the method, and the copy in TCRdb shows in-frame clones only, minus some. The sample has some 630,000 clones, about two thirds seen once; the top ten hold 1.8%. Partitioning of CD4+ cells yielded a CD45RA+ naive subset and a CD45RA-negative memory subset. This sample was included in a study of shared clonotypes between healthy human individuals. Study at large: Every donor yielded three CD4 naive, three CD4 memory, two CD8 naive and one CD8 memory plate. Whole-study findings and limits: Across subsets, estimated richness was generally greater for naive than for memory populations.

Germline V lookup: CDR1 MNHNY, CDR2 SVGAGI (reference sequence). The CDR3 is made up of 13 amino acids. V gave up 5 bases and J gave up 7 bases, with 11 bases separating them. The specimen sequenced was memory CD4+ T cells sorted from blood. Noted subset: CD45RA-negative fraction. The V and J genes are TRBV6-6 and TRBJ1-4; D might be TRBD1 (5 bases). The clonotype comes from a woman in her thirties in good health. CDR3 region: CASSPAGGEKLFF. As DNA, the CDR3 is TGTGCCAGCAGTCCGGCGGGGGGTGAAAAACTGTTTTTT.